This TCR beta chain was captured in a study of T cell repertoires in ileal Crohn's disease. Study-wide findings and caveats: Every patient over 26.8% clonality showed endoscopic recurrence.

From germline, CDR1 is MNHEY and CDR2 SVGAGI. The CDR3 is 15 amino acids. V gave up 2 bases and J gave up 5 bases, with 10 bases separating them. This clone was detected only a few times. The antigen is not known. Sequencing used immunoSEQ multiplex PCR; TCRdb keeps in-frame clones, though not all of them. The data contain 6,000 to 8,000 clones, 70% to 85% of them singletons. Adults with ileal or ileocolonic Crohn's disease and an indication for resection were eligible. J is TRBJ1-6 and V is TRBV6-5; perhaps TRBD1 as D (6 bases). Sequenced: ileal tissue. This receptor was obtained from an adult with Crohn's disease. In DNA form, the CDR3 reads TGTGCCAGCAGTTACGGGGGCACAAATAATTCACCCCTCCACTTT. This sequence encodes CASSYGGTNNSPLHF.